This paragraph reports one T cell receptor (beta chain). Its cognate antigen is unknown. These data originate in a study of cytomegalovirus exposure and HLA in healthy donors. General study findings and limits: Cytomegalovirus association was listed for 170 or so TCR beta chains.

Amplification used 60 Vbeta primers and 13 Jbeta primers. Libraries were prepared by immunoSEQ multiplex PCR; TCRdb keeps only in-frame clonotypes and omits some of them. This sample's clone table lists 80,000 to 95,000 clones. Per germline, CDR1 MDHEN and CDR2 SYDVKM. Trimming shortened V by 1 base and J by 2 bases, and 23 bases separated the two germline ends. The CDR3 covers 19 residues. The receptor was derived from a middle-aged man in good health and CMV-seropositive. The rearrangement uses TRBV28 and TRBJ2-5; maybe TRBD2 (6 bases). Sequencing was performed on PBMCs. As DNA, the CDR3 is TGTGCCAGCAGTTTATCATCGGACTTCGGGGGAGTATATCAAGAGACCCAGTACTTC. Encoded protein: CASSLSSDFGGVYQETQYF.